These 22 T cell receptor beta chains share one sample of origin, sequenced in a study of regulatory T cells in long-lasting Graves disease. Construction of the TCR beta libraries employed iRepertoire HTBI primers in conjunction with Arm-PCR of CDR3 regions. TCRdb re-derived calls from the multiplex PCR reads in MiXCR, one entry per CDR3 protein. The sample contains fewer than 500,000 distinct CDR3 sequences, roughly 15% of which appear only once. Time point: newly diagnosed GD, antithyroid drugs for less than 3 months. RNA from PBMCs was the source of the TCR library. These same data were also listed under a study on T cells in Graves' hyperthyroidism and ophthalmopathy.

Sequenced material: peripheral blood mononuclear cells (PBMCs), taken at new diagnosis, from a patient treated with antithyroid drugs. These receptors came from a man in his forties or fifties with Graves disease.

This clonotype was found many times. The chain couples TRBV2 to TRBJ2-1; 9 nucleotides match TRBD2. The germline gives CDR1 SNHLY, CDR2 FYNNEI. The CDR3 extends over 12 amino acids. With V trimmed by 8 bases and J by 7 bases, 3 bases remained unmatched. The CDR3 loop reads CASPSGRNEQFF. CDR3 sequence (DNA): TGTGCCAGCCCCAGCGGGAGGAATGAGCAGTTCTTC.

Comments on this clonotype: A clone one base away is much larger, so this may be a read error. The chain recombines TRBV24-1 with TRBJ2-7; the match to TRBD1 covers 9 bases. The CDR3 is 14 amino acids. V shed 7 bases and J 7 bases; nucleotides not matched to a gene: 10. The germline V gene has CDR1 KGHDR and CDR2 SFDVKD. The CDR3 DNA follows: TGTGCCACCAGCCATAGGGACAGGGTTGAGGAGCAGTACTTC. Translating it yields CATSHRDRVEEQYF.

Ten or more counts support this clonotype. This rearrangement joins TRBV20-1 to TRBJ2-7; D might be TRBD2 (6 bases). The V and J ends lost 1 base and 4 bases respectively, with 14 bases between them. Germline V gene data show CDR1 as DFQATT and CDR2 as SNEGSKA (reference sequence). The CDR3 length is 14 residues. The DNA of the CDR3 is TGCAGTGCTAGAGTACGAGCGGGCCTTTACGAGCAGTACTTC. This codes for CSARVRAGLYEQYF.

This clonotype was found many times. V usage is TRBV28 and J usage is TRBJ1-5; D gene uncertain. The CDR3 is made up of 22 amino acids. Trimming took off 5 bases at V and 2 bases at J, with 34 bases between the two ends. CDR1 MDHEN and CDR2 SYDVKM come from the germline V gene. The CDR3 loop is CASSRIRFWPISAACCNQPQHF. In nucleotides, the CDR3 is TGTGCCAGCAGTCGTATTAGGTTTTGGCCTATTTCAGCAGCCTGTTGCAATCAGCCCCAGCATTTT.

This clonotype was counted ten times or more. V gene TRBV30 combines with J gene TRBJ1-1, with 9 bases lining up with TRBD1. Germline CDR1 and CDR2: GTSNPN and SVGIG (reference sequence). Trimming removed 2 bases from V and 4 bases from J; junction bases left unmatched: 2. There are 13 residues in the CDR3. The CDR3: CAWSPGQGTEAFF. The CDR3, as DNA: TGTGCCTGGAGTCCGGGACAGGGCACTGAAGCTTTCTTT.

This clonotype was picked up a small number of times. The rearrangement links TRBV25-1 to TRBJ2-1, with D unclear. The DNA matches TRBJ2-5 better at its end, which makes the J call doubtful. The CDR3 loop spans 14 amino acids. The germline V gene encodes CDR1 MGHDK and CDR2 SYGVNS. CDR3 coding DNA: TGTGCCAGCAGTGAGATAGAAGGCATCGAGACCCAGTACTTC. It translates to CASSEIEGIETQYF.

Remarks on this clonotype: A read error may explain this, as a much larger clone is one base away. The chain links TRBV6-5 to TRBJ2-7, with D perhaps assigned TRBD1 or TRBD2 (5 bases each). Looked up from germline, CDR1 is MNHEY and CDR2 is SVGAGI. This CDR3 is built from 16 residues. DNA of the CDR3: TGTGCCAGCAGTTATAGCGTTTGGGACGTTTCCTACGAGCGGTACTTC. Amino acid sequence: CASSYSVWDVSYERYF.

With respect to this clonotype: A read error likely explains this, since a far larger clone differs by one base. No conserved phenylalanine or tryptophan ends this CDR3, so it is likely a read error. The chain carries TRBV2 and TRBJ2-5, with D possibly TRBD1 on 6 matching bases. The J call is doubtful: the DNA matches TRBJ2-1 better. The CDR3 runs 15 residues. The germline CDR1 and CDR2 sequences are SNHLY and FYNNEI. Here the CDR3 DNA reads TGTGCCAGCGACAAACAAGGGGGCTCCTACAATGAGCAGTTCCTC. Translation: CASDKQGGSYNEQFL.

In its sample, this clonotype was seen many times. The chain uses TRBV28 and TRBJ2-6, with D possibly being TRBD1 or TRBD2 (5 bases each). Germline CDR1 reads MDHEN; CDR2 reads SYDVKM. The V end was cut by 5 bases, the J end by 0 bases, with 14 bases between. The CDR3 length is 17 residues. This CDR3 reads CASSGGDTHSGANVLTF. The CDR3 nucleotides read TGTGCCAGCAGTGGGGGAGACACTCACTCTGGGGCCAACGTCCTGACTTTC. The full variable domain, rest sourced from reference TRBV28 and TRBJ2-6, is DVKVTQSSRYLVKRTGEKVFLECVQDMDHENMFWYRQDPGLGLRLIYFSYDVKMKEKGDIPEGYSVSREKKERFSLILESASTNQTSMYLCASSGGDTHSGANVLTFGAGSRLTVL.

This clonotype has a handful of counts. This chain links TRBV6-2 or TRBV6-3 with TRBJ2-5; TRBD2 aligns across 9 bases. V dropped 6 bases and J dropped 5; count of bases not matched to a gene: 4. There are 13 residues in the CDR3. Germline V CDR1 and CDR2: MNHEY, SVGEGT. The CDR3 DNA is TGTGCCAGCAGGCCGGGACTAGCTGAGACCCAGTACTTC. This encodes CASRPGLAETQYF.

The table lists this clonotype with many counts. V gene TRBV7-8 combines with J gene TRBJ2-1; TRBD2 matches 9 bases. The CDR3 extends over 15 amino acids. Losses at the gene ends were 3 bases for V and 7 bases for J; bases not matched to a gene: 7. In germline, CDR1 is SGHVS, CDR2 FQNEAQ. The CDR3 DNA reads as TGTGCCAGCAGCTTGTTAGCGGGAGTCTCGAATGAGCAGTTCTTC. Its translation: CASSLLAGVSNEQFF.

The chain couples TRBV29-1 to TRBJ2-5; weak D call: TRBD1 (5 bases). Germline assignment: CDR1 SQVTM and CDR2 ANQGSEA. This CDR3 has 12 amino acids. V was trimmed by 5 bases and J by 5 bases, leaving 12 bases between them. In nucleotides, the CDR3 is TGCAGCGTTACTTCAGGGAAGGAGACCCAGTACTTC. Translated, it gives CSVTSGKETQYF.

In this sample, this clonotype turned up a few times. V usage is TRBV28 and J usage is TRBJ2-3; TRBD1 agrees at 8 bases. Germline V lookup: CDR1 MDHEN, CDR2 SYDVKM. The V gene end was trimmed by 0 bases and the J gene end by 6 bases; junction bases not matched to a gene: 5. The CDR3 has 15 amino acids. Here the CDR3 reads CASSLWQGAGDTQYF. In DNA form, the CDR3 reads TGTGCCAGCAGTTTATGGCAGGGGGCGGGCGATACGCAGTATTTT.

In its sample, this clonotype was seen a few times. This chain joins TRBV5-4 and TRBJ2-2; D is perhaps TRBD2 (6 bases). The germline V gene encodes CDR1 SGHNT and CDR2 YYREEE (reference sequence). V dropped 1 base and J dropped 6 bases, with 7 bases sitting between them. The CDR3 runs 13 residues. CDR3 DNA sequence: TGTGCCAGCAGCTTGCGGGAGCCCGGGGAGCTGTTTTTT. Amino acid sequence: CASSLREPGELFF.

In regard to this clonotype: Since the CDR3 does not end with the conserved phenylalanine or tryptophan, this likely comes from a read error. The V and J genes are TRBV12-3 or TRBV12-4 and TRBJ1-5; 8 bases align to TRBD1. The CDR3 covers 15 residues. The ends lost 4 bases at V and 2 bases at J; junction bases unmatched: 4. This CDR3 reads CASSYGTGGNQPQHS. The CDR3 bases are TGTGCCAGCAGTTATGGGACAGGCGGCAATCAGCCCCAGCATTCT.

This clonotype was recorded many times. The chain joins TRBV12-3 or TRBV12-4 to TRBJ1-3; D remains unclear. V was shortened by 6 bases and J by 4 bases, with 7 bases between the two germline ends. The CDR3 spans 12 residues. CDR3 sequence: CASSPRGNTIYF. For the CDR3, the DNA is TGTGCCAGCAGCCCCCGGGGAAACACCATATATTTT.

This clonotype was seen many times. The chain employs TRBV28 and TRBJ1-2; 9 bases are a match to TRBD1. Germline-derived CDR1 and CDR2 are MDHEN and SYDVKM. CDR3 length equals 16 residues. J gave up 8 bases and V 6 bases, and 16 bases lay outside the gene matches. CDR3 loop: CASRTGTGTSSSGYTF. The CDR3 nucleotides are TGTGCCAGCAGAACCGGGACAGGGACTTCTTCCTCCGGCTACACCTTC.

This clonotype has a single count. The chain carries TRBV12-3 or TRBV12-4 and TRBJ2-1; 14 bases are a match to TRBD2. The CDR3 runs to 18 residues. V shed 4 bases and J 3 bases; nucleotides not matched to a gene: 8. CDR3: CASSSSTSGRGYYNEQFF. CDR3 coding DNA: TGTGCCAGCAGTTCCTCGACTAGCGGGAGGGGCTACTACAATGAGCAGTTCTTC.

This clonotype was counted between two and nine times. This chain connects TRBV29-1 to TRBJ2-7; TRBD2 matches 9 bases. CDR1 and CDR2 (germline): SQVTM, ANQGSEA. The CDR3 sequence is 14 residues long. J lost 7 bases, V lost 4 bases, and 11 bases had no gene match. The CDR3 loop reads CSVGEAGGAGEQYF. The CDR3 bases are TGCAGCGTTGGGGAGGCGGGAGGGGCGGGAGAGCAGTACTTC.

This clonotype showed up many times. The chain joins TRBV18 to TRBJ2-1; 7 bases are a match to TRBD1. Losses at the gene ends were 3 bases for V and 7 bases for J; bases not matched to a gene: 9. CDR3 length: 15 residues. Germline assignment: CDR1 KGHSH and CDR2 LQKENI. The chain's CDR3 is CASSPHKTGENEQFF. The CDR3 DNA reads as TGTGCCAGCTCACCGCACAAAACAGGGGAAAATGAGCAGTTCTTC.

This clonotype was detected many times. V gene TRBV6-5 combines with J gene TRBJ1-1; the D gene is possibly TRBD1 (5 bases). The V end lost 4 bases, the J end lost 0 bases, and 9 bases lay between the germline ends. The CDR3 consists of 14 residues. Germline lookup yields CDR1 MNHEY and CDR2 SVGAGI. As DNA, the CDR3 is TGTGCCAGCAGTTGGGGGACGTTGAACACTGAAGCTTTCTTT. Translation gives CASSWGTLNTEAFF.

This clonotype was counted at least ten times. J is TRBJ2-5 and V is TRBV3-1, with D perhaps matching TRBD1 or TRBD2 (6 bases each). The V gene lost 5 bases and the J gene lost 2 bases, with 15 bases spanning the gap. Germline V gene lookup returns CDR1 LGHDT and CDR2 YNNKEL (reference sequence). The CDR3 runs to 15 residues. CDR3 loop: CASSSDRGPQETQYF. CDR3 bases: TGTGCCAGCAGCTCCGACCGGGGGCCTCAAGAGACCCAGTACTTC.